The TCR beta chain described here comes from a study of Graves' ophthalmopathy and Graves' hyperthyroidism. Scientists amplified the TCR beta CDR3 regions from RNA transcripts. Second-round multiplex PCR followed a first-round RT-PCR using HTBI primers. TCRdb processed the multiplex PCR reads anew with MiXCR; each CDR3 protein has one entry. The repertoire consists of hundreds of thousands of distinct CDR3 sequences, with around a fifth occurring once and the leading ten covering 7.1%. The CDR3 sequence is 15 residues long. The V gene lost 2 bases and the J gene lost 0 bases, with 7 bases spanning the gap. Germline V gene sequence: CDR1 LNHDA, CDR2 SQIVND (reference sequence). It was from 10 ml of fresh peripheral blood that the PBMCs came.

This TCR came from a woman aged 18-35 years with stable Graves' hyperthyroidism. Some clones in this sample may be carry-over from other donors' samples. Sequences were obtained from peripheral blood. The rearrangement links TRBV19 to TRBJ2-2; D remains unclear. CDR3 amino acids: CASSILRTNTGELFF. DNA for the CDR3: TGTGCCAGTAGTATACTACGGACGAACACCGGGGAGCTGTTTTTT.